A selection of T cell receptor beta chains follows, all from one sample in a study of T cells in Graves' hyperthyroidism and ophthalmopathy. Using its own MiXCR run on the multiplex PCR reads, TCRdb lists one record per CDR3 protein. Among 500,000 to 600,000 distinct CDR3 sequences, less than 20% were seen once, and the ten largest hold 47%. Sequenced input: blood. The receptors come from a man aged 35-49 years with Graves' ophthalmopathy. Both conserved end residues are part of each CDR3. D genes are given only for firm matches. A clone size is listed for some rows: how often the clone was seen (once, few, many), or a class if it is expanded.

CDR3 protein	CDR3 DNA	J gene	V gene	D gene	clone size	CDR3 length
CASSQDRGMWSPLHF	TGTGCCAGCAGCCAAGATCGAGGCATGTGGTCACCCCTCCACTTT	TRBJ1-6	TRBV3-1	.	many	15
CASIPGTSGFSEQYF	TGTGCCAGCATTCCCGGGACTAGCGGGTTCTCCGAGCAGTACTTC	TRBJ2-7	TRBV28	TRBD2	many	15
CASSVRQDNSPLHF	TGTGCCAGCAGCGTAAGACAGGACAATTCACCCCTCCACTTT	TRBJ1-6	TRBV9	.	.	14
CASSLKVGQGYYEQYF	TGCGCCAGCAGCCTTAAGGTGGGACAGGGGTACTACGAGCAGTACTTC	TRBJ2-7	TRBV4-1	TRBD1	.	16
CASSYSVGFGLFF	TGTGCCAGCAGTTACTCGGTAGGGTTTGGACTGTTTTTT	TRBJ1-4	TRBV6-5	.	.	13
CSARGEGAAGEQYF	TGCAGTGCTAGAGGTGAGGGGGCGGCCGGCGAGCAGTACTTC	TRBJ2-7	TRBV20-1	TRBD1	.	14
CASSSGVYEQFF	TGCGCCAGCAGCTCGGGGGTCTACGAGCAGTTCTTC	TRBJ2-1	TRBV5-1	.	.	12
CASSLGFLGTDTQYF	TGTGCCAGCAGCTTAGGTTTTTTGGGCACAGATACGCAGTATTTT	TRBJ2-3	TRBV7-2	.	many	15
CASTPDHLGGGYTF	TGTGCCAGCACCCCCGACCATCTCGGCGGTGGCTACACCTTC	TRBJ1-2	TRBV12-3/TRBV12-4	.	few	14
CASSQMTSGSISTDEQFF	TGTGCCAGCTCCCAAATGACTAGCGGGAGTATCTCGACGGATGAGCAGTTCTTC	TRBJ2-1	TRBV18	TRBD2	few	18
CASSEIPPGTGDEQFF	TGTGCCAGCAGTGAGATACCTCCCGGGACTGGGGATGAGCAGTTCTTC	TRBJ2-1	TRBV6-1	.	.	16
CASSSTGKRTDTQYF	TGTGCCAGCAGTTCTACAGGGAAACGCACAGATACGCAGTATTTT	TRBJ2-3	TRBV6-1	.	.	15
CASSGGALGTVSYEQYF	TGTGCCAGCAGTGGGGGGGCACTGGGGACAGTCAGCTACGAGCAGTACTTC	TRBJ2-7	TRBV6-1	.	few	17
CASSYSVRGASGNTIYF	TGTGCCAGCAGTTACTCGGTTAGAGGGGCCTCTGGAAACACCATATATTTT	TRBJ1-3	TRBV6-6	.	.	17
CASSDALGVRGNQPQHF	TGTGCCAGCAGCGACGCCTTAGGGGTAAGGGGCAATCAGCCCCAGCATTTT	TRBJ1-5	TRBV2	.	many	17
CASSLSTTNEKLFF	TGCGCCAGCAGCTTATCGACAACTAATGAAAAACTGTTTTTT	TRBJ1-4	TRBV5-1	.	few	14
CAAPRGSLTSEANVLTF	TGTGCCGCCCCTCGGGGGAGTTTGACCTCTGAGGCCAACGTCCTGACTTTC	TRBJ2-6	TRBV30	.	few	17
CASSQVLKGVSRGYTF	TGTGCCAGCAGCCAAGTCTTGAAAGGGGTTTCGAGAGGCTACACCTTC	TRBJ1-2	TRBV3-2	.	many	16
CASSATGDSYTF	TGTGCCAGCTCCGCGACAGGAGACTCCTACACCTTC	TRBJ1-2	TRBV11-2	.	.	12
CASTETGADQPQHF	TGTGCCAGCACCGAGACAGGGGCGGACCAGCCCCAGCATTTT	TRBJ1-5	TRBV28	TRBD1	many	14
CASSFQGLADNTGELFF	TGTGCCAGCAGTTTCCAAGGACTAGCGGATAACACCGGGGAGCTGTTTTTT	TRBJ2-2	TRBV6-1	TRBD2	.	17
CSADQREETQYF	TGCAGTGCCGATCAGCGGGAAGAGACCCAGTACTTC	TRBJ2-5	TRBV20-1	.	many	12
CASSSSGRILNEQFF	TGTGCCAGCAGCTCTAGCGGGAGAATTCTAAATGAGCAGTTCTTC	TRBJ2-1	TRBV7-9	TRBD2	.	15
CASSQTVNQPQHF	TGCGCCAGCAGCCAAACAGTCAATCAGCCCCAGCATTTT	TRBJ1-5	TRBV4-1	.	once	13
CASSQDYQGSTEAFF	TGCGCCAGCAGCCAAGATTACCAGGGCAGCACTGAAGCTTTCTTT	TRBJ1-1	TRBV4-1	.	.	15
CASSWDGFNEQFF	TGCGCCAGCAGCTGGGACGGATTTAATGAGCAGTTCTTC	TRBJ2-1	TRBV5-1	.	few	13
CASSPVRGLGITDTQYF	TGTGCCAGCTCACCAGTACGGGGGTTAGGTATTACAGATACGCAGTATTTT	TRBJ2-3	TRBV18	.	.	17
CASSPIGQGLDGYTF	TGCGCCAGCAGCCCAATAGGACAGGGACTTGATGGCTACACCTTC	TRBJ1-2	TRBV5-1	TRBD1	few	15
CASSAGTGNSPLHF	TGTGCCAGCAGCGCCGGGACAGGGAATTCACCCCTCCACTTT	TRBJ1-6	TRBV2	TRBD1	.	14
CASSHSSPGRQFNTEAFF	TGTGCCAGCAGCCATTCATCCCCCGGAAGACAATTTAACACTGAAGCTTTCTTT	TRBJ1-1	TRBV9	.	few	18
CASSDPRGFRETQYF	TGTGCCAGCAGTGACCCCAGAGGGTTCAGAGAGACCCAGTACTTC	TRBJ2-5	TRBV6-1	.	.	15
CSARTSGTLGEQYF	TGCAGTGCTAGGACTAGCGGGACGCTAGGGGAGCAGTACTTC	TRBJ2-7	TRBV20-1	TRBD2	.	14
CASSNGFRTEETQYF	TGCGCCAGCAGCAATGGGTTTAGGACCGAAGAGACCCAGTACTTC	TRBJ2-5	TRBV5-1	.	few	15
CASSRAGTSDNEQYF	TGTGCCAGCAGCCGAGCCGGGACTAGCGACAACGAGCAGTACTTC	TRBJ2-7	TRBV7-9	TRBD2	.	15
CASSLRAGSRATYQETQYF	TGTGCCAGCAGCTTAAGAGCTGGAAGCAGGGCTACTTACCAAGAGACCCAGTACTTC	TRBJ2-5	TRBV7-6	.	.	19
CASRISRNYGYTF	TGTGCCAGCAGGATAAGCAGAAACTATGGCTACACCTTC	TRBJ1-2	TRBV6-1	.	few	13
CASSLLDRVETQYF	TGTGCCAGCAGCCTTTTGGACAGGGTCGAGACCCAGTACTTC	TRBJ2-5	TRBV7-2	TRBD1	.	14
CASSIRRRADQPQHF	TGTGCCAGTAGTATACGCCGCAGGGCGGATCAGCCCCAGCATTTT	TRBJ1-5	TRBV19	.	few	15
CASSPTSGSSYEQYF	TGTGCCAGCAGCCCGACTAGCGGGAGCTCCTACGAGCAGTACTTC	TRBJ2-7	TRBV27	TRBD2	many	15
CASSLPNDRGGYTF	TGTGCCAGCAGTTTACCGAATGACAGGGGTGGCTACACCTTC	TRBJ1-2	TRBV28	TRBD1	few	14
CASSEFGIAGGYEQYF	TGTGCCAGCAGTGAATTTGGGATAGCGGGAGGTTACGAGCAGTACTTC	TRBJ2-7	TRBV25-1	TRBD2	.	16
CAWTSGVYEQYF	TGTGCCTGGACCTCGGGAGTCTACGAGCAGTACTTC	TRBJ2-7	TRBV30	.	few	12
CASSPRQGNNEQFF	TGTGCCAGCTCACCACGACAGGGTAACAATGAGCAGTTCTTC	TRBJ2-1	TRBV18	TRBD1	.	14
CASSVAAGGLGGTDTQYF	TGTGCCAGCAGCGTAGCAGCGGGGGGATTAGGAGGCACAGATACGCAGTATTTT	TRBJ2-3	TRBV9	TRBD2	few	18
CASKSLREGSAEQFF	TGTGCCAGCAAGTCTCTCCGGGAGGGCAGTGCGGAGCAGTTCTTC	TRBJ2-1	TRBV11-2	TRBD2	many	15
CASRPTYRSGELFF	TGTGCCAGCAGACCCACTTACAGGTCCGGGGAGCTGTTTTTT	TRBJ2-2	TRBV2	.	many	14
CASSLKGNLDGRSYNEQFF	TGTGCCAGCAGCTTAAAAGGGAATCTGGACGGACGCTCCTACAATGAGCAGTTCTTC	TRBJ2-1	TRBV7-8	.	.	19
CASSQPGTGGTYEQYF	TGTGCCAGCAGCCAACCCGGGACAGGGGGAACCTACGAGCAGTACTTC	TRBJ2-7	TRBV5-6	TRBD1	.	16
CASSQVGLADYEQYF	TGCGCCAGCAGCCAAGTGGGACTAGCGGACTACGAGCAGTACTTC	TRBJ2-7	TRBV4-1	TRBD2	.	15
CASSPRARGTEAFF	TGTGCCAGCAGCCCTAGGGCCAGGGGCACTGAAGCTTTCTTT	TRBJ1-1	TRBV7-3	.	few	14
CASRGFGNEQFF	TGTGCCAGCAGGGGCTTTGGGAATGAGCAGTTCTTC	TRBJ2-1	TRBV27	.	few	12
CASSPVGRGGYTF	TGTGCCAGCTCACCAGTTGGTAGAGGGGGCTACACCTTC	TRBJ1-2	TRBV18	.	many	13
CASTPRGHSNTGELFF	TGTGCCAGCACCCCCCGGGGGCACTCGAACACCGGGGAGCTGTTTTTT	TRBJ2-2	TRBV12-3/TRBV12-4	.	.	16
CASSLARGQDGYTF	TGCGCCAGCAGCTTGGCGAGAGGGCAGGACGGCTACACCTTC	TRBJ1-2	TRBV5-1	.	many	14
CASSPPTGGYGYTF	TGTGCCAGCAGTCCACCGACAGGGGGCTATGGCTACACCTTC	TRBJ1-2	TRBV28	TRBD1	many	14
CASSATGTNEKLFF	TGTGCCAGCAGTGCGACAGGGACTAATGAAAAACTGTTTTTT	TRBJ1-4	TRBV2	TRBD1	.	14
CSARVAGALQFF	TGCAGTGCTAGAGTAGCGGGGGCCCTACAGTTCTTC	TRBJ2-1	TRBV20-1	TRBD2	many	12
CSVDCQDHSYNEQFF	TGCAGCGTTGATTGTCAGGACCACTCCTACAATGAGCAGTTCTTC	TRBJ2-1	TRBV29-1	.	few	15
CASSPGGGTSYEQYF	TGTGCCAGCAGCCCAGGGGGGGGTACCTCCTACGAGCAGTACTTC	TRBJ2-7	TRBV7-3	.	many	15